This TCR beta chain was captured by sequencing in a study of radiation and T cells in renal cell carcinoma. In germline, CDR1 is GTSNPN, CDR2 SVGIG (reference sequence). V was trimmed by 3 bases and J by 2 bases, leaving 5 bases between them. This CDR3 contains 12 residues. Time point denoted: blood 4 weeks post-SBRT, at nephrectomy. Described treatment: 15 Gy SBRT to primary tumor, nephrectomy 4 weeks later. Assay used: immunoSEQ multiplex PCR; TCRdb lists only in-frame clones, some missing. The data contain 50,000 to 65,000 clones, roughly 80% of them singletons. The rearrangement uses TRBV30 and TRBJ2-1; D call uncertain. The receptor's source is a man in his sixties with renal cell carcinoma. This specimen was blood, taken from a patient whose treatment included radiotherapy and nephrectomy. The CDR3 DNA reads TGTGCCTGGAGACTAACCTACAATGAGCAGTTCTTC. This gives the protein CAWRLTYNEQFF.